This T cell receptor (beta chain) was captured by sequencing in a study of blood T cell repertoires in COVID-19. Study-wide context: There were acute and convalescent COVID-19 samples, and they came from the United States, Italy and Spain. PBMCs, B-cell-depleted T cells, or T cells provided the cDNA or gDNA that made up the material.

Authors' data handling: Amplified reference gene primers provided the basis for estimating nucleated cell counts. Measured with immunoSEQ multiplex PCR; TCRdb has only the in-frame clones, and not every one. V and J calls and clone size come straight from that table; D and trimming were deduced from the DNA. Here the sample spans about 220,000 clones, approximately 82% being singletons. The specimen was peripheral blood. The TCR originated in an elderly woman with acute or convalescent COVID-19.

The CDR3: CASSTNRDRVAASNQPQHF. Written as DNA, the CDR3 is TGTGCCAGTAGTACAAACCGGGACAGGGTTGCGGCGAGCAATCAGCCCCAGCATTTT. The V and J genes are TRBV19 and TRBJ1-5; 9 bases match TRBD1. This CDR3 comprises 19 residues. Germline V gene sequence: CDR1 LNHDA, CDR2 SQIVND (reference sequence). The trim removed 4 bases at V and 1 base at J, leaving 14 bases unmatched.